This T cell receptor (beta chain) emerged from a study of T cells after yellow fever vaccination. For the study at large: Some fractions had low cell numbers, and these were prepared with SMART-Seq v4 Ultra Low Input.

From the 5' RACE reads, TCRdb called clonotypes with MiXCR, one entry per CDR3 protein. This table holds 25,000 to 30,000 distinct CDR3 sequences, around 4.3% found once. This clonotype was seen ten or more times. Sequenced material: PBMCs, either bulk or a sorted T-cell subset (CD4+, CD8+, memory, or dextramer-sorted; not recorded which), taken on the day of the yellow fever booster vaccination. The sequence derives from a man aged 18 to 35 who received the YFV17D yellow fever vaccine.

The CDR3 reads CASSPAGLQNIQYF. In DNA, the CDR3 is TGTGCCAGCAGCCCAGCGGGACTCCAAAACATTCAGTACTTC. The chain couples TRBV7-2 to TRBJ2-4, with TRBD2 identical over 7 bases. V lost 5 bases, J lost 5 bases, and 6 bases stayed unmatched. Germline V gene sequence: CDR1 SGHTA, CDR2 FQGNSA. CDR3 length equals 14 residues.